Below are 10 T cell receptor beta chains sequenced from a single sample in a study of T cells in tuberculosis. Sequencing used immunoSEQ multiplex PCR; TCRdb keeps in-frame clones, though not all of them. The data hold about 88,000 clones, with around 90% observed a single time. Cells were sorted from thawed PBMC rested overnight and stained with GMM-loaded CD1B tetramer, viability dye and anti-CD3. C32 glucose monomycolate from Rhodococcus equi was loaded onto the CD1B tetramers. Sequencing used CD1b-GMM tetramer-negative cells sorted from PBMCs. These receptors all come from an adult woman with latent tuberculosis.

This chain connects TRBV2 to TRBJ2-3, with a tentative D call TRBD2 (5 bases). V gave up 9 bases and J gave up 2 bases, with 12 bases separating them. Germline V gene data show CDR1 as SNHLY and CDR2 as FYNNEI. The CDR3 is 13 residues long. This CDR3 reads CARRQADTDTQYF. The CDR3 nucleotides are TGTGCCAGGCGGCAAGCGGACACAGATACGCAGTATTTT. The entire variable domain, with the rest obtained from reference TRBV2 and TRBJ2-3, is as follows: EPEVTQTPSHQVTQMGQEVILRCVPISNHLYFYWYRQILGQKVEFLVSFYNNEISEKSEIFDDQFSVERPDGSNFTLKIRSTKLEDSAMYFCARRQADTDTQYFGPGTRLTVL.

The chain uses TRBV29-1 and TRBJ2-2; D may be TRBD2 (7 bases). V was clipped by 4 bases and J by 5 bases, with 14 bases between them. The CDR3 totals 14 residues. Germline V gives CDR1 SQVTM, CDR2 ANQGSEA. The chain's CDR3 is CSVAGGGGTGELFF. CDR3 nucleotide sequence: TGCAGCGTTGCCGGGGGCGGGGGAACCGGGGAGCTGTTTTTT.

The chain joins TRBV7-2 to TRBJ2-1; TRBD2 matches at 8 bases. V dropped 5 bases and J dropped 8; count of bases not matched to a gene: 11. Germline V gene sequence: CDR1 SGHTA, CDR2 FQGNSA. This CDR3 comprises 15 residues. The CDR3 sequence is CASSTFGGVSDEQFF. Here the CDR3 DNA reads TGTGCCAGCAGCACATTCGGGGGGGTCAGCGATGAGCAGTTCTTC.

J is TRBJ2-3 and V is TRBV5-1, with D tentatively TRBD2 (6 bases). The V and J ends lost 0 bases and 0 bases respectively, with 17 bases between them. Per the germline V gene, CDR1 is SGHRS and CDR2 is YFSETQ. The CDR3 is made up of 18 amino acids. The CDR3 DNA sequence: TGCGCCAGCAGCTTGGGGAGGGCCCTTACTACCAGCACAGATACGCAGTATTTT. This encodes CASSLGRALTTSTDTQYF.

The chain is built from TRBV6-4 and TRBJ2-1, with 9 nucleotides matching TRBD2. Looked up from germline, CDR1 is MRHNA and CDR2 is SNTAGT. The V gene end was trimmed by 6 bases and the J gene end by 6 bases; junction bases not matched to a gene: 6. CDR3 length: 14 residues. The CDR3 sequence is CASSPGTSFNEQFF. CDR3 sequence (DNA): TGTGCCAGCAGCCCCGGGACTAGCTTCAATGAGCAGTTCTTC.

V and J are TRBV11-3 and TRBJ2-5; 11 positions agree with TRBD2. This CDR3 contains 14 residues. Germline trimming cut 3 bases from V and 3 bases from J; bases unmatched to any gene: 0. Germline V gives CDR1 SGHNT, CDR2 YENEEA. The CDR3 nucleotides are TGTGCCAGCAGCTTGGGACTAGCGGAAGAGACCCAGTACTTC. This translates into CASSLGLAEETQYF.

The V gene is TRBV10-2, the J gene TRBJ2-1, with TRBD2 identical over 8 bases. This CDR3 contains 17 residues. The germline V gene encodes CDR1 WSHSY and CDR2 SAAADI. With V trimmed by 1 base and J by 3 bases, 8 bases remained unmatched. The CDR3 loop is CASSEFSSGGLYNEQFF. The CDR3, as DNA: TGCGCCAGCAGTGAGTTTTCCAGCGGGGGCCTCTACAATGAGCAGTTCTTC.

J is TRBJ2-2 and V is TRBV6-5; 8 bases line up with TRBD2. The germline gives CDR1 MNHEY, CDR2 SVGAGI. CDR3 length equals 14 residues. Germline trimming cut 3 bases from V and 11 bases from J; bases unmatched to any gene: 8. This CDR3 reads CASSYMSGGAELFF. The CDR3 DNA reads TGTGCCAGCAGTTATATGAGCGGGGGAGCTGAGCTGTTTTTT.

The rearrangement joins TRBV11-2 to TRBJ2-1; a weak D match, TRBD2 (5 bases). V lost 5 bases, J lost 6 bases, and 14 bases lay in between. CDR3 length: 14 residues. Germline CDR1 and CDR2: SGHAT and FQNNGV. The CDR3 nucleotides are TGTGCCAGCAGCCCTCGGACTTGGGGCAATGAGCAGTTCTTC. It translates to CASSPRTWGNEQFF.

The gene calls are TRBV19 and TRBJ2-1; unclear D gene. The CDR3 runs 19 residues. V lost 0 bases and J 4 bases, leaving 22 bases between the germline ends. CDR1 is LNHDA, CDR2 SQIVND, per germline (reference sequence). CDR3 region: CASSIDHRGYQGAYNEQFF. In DNA form, the CDR3 reads TGTGCCAGTAGTATAGATCATCGCGGTTACCAAGGTGCATACAATGAGCAGTTCTTC.